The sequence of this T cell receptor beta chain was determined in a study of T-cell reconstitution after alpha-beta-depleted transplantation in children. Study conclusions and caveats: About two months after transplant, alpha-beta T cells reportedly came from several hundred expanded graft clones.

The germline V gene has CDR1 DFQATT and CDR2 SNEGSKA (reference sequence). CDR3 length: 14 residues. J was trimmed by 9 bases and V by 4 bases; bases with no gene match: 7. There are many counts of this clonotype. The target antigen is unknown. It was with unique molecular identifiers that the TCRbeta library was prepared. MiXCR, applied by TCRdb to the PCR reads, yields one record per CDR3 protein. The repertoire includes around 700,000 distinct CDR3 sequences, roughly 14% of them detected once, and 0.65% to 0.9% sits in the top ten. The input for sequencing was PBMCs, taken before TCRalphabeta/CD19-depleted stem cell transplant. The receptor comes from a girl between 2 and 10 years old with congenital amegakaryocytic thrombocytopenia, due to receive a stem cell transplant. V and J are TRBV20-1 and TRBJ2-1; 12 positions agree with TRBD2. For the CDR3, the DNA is TGCAGTGCTACAAGACTAGCGGGAGTGAGTGAGCAGTTCTTC. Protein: CSATRLAGVSEQFF.